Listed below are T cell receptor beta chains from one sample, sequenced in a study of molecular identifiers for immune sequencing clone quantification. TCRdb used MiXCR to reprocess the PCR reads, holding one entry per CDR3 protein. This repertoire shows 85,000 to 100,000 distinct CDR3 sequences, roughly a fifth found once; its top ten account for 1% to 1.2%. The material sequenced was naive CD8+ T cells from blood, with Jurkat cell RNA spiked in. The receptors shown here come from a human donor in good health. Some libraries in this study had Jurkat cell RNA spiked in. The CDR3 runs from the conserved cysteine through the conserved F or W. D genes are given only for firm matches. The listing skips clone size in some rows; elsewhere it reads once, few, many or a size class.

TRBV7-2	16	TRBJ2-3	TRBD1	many	TGTGCCAGCAGCGCGCCGGGACAGGGGGTGGCAGATACGCAGTATTTT	CASSAPGQGVADTQYF
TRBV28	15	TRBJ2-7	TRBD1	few	TGTGCCAGCAGTCCACCCGGGACAGGGACCTACGAGCAGTACTTC	CASSPPGTGTYEQYF
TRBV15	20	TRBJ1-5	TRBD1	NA	TGTGCCACCACCGAATTTCACAGGGGAAGAAGCCATAATAGCAATCAGCCCCAGCACTTT	CATTEFHRGRSHNSNQPQHF
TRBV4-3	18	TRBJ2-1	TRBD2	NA	TGCGCCAGCAGCCCCGGGGTAGCGGGGGGTGACTCCTACAATGAGCAGTTCTTC	CASSPGVAGGDSYNEQFF
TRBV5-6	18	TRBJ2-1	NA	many	TGTGCCAGCAGCTCCGCAGGGGGGGGGCCCTGGGCCTACAATGAGCAGTTCTTC	CASSSAGGGPWAYNEQFF
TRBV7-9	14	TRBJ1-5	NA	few	TGTGCCAGCAGCTTTGGCGGGGGGCATCAGCCCCAGCATTTT	CASSFGGGHQPQHF
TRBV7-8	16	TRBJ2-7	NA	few	TGTGCCAGCAGCTTAGTACTGGCAACCTGGGGCTACGAGCAGTACTTC	CASSLVLATWGYEQYF
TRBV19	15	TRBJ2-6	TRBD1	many	TGTGCCAGTGCCTGGGACAGCTCTGGGGCCAACGTCCTGACTTTC	CASAWDSSGANVLTF
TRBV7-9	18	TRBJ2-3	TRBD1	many	TGTGCCAGCAGCCCTTTTCCGGGACAGGGGGCTGGTGCAGATACGCAGTATTTT	CASSPFPGQGAGADTQYF
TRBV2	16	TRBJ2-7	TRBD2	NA	TGTGCCAGCAGTGAGGCGGTCGGACTAGCAGCATACGAGCAGTGCTTC	CASSEAVGLAAYEQCF
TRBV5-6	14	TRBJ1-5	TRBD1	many	TGTGCCAGCAGTACCGGGACAGGCAATCAGCCCCAGCATTTT	CASSTGTGNQPQHF
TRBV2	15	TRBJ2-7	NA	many	TGTGCCAGCAGAGGTACGACAGCGTCCTCCTACGAGCAGTACTTC	CASRGTTASSYEQYF
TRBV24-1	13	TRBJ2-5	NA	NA	TGTGCCACCAGTGGGGGCAGCCAAGAGACCCAGTACTTC	CATSGGSQETQYF
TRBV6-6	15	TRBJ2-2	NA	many	TGTGCCAGCAGTTACTATGGAGAGATGGCCGGGGAGCTGTTTTTT	CASSYYGEMAGELFF
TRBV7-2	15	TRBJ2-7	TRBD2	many	TGTGCCAGCAGCAGTTCACTAGCGGGGGGTGACGAGCAGTACTTC	CASSSSLAGGDEQYF
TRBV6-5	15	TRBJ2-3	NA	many	TGTGCCAGCAGTCCTCGCGACAGCAGCACAGATACGCAGTATTTT	CASSPRDSSTDTQYF
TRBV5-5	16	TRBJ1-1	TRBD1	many	TGTGCCAGCAGCTCCTATCCGGGACAGGGTGATACTGAAGCTTTCTTT	CASSSYPGQGDTEAFF
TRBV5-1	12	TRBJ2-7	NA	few	TGCGCCAGCAGGGGAGTTACCTACGAGCAGTACTTC	CASRGVTYEQYF
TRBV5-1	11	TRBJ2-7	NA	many	TGCGCCAGCAGCTGGCCGGGGGAGCAGTACTTC	CASSWPGEQYF